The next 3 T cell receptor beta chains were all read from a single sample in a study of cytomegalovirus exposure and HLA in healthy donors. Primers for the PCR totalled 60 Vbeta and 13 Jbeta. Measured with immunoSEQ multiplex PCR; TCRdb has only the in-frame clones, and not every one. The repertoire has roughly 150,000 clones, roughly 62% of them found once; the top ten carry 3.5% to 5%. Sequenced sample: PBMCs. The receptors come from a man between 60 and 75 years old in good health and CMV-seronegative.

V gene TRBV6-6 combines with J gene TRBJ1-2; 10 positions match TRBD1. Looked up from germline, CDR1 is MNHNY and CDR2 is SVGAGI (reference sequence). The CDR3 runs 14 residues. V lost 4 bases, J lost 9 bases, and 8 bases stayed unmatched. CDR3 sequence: CASSSTTGGVSYTF. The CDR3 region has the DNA TGTGCCAGCAGTTCCACGACAGGGGGCGTTAGCTACACCTTC.

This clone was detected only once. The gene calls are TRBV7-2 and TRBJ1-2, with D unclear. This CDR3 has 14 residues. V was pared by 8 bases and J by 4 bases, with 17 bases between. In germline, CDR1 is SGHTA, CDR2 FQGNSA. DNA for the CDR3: TGTGCCAGCGTTCATACTTCGGGTAGCTATGGCTACACCTTC. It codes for CASVHTSGSYGYTF.

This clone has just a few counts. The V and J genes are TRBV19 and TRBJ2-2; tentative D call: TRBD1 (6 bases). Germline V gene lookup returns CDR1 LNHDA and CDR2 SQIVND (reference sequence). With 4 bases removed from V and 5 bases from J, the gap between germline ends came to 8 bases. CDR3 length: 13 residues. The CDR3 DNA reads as TGTGCCAGTAGTAATACAGGGACCGGGGAGCTGTTTTTT. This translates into CASSNTGTGELFF.